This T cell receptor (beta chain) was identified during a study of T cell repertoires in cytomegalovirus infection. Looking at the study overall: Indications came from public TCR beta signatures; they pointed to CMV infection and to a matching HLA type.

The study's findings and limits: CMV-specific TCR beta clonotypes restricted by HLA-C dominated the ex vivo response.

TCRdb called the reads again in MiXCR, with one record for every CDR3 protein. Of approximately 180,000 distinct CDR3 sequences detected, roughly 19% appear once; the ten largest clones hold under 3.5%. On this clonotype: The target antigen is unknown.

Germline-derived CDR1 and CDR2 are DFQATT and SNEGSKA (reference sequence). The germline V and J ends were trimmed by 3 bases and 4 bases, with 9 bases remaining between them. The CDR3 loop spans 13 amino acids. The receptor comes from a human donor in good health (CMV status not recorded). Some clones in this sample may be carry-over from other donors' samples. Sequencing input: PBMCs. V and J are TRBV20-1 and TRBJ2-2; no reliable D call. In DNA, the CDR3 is TGCAGTGCTAGGGGCGTGAGCACCGGGGAGCTGTTTTTT. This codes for CSARGVSTGELFF.